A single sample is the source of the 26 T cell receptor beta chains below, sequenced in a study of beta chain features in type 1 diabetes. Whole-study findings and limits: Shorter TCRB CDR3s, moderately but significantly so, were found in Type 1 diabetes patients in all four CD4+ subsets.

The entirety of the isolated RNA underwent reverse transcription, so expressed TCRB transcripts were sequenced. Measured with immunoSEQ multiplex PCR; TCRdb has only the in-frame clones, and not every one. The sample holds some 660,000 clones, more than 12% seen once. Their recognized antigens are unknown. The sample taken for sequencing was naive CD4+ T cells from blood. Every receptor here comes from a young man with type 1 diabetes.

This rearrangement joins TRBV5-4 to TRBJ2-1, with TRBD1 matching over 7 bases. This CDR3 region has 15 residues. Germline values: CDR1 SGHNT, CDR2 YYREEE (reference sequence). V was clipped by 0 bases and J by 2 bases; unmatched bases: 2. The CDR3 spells CASSLGQGAYNEQFF. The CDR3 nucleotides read TGTGCCAGCAGCTTGGGACAGGGCGCCTACAATGAGCAGTTCTTC.

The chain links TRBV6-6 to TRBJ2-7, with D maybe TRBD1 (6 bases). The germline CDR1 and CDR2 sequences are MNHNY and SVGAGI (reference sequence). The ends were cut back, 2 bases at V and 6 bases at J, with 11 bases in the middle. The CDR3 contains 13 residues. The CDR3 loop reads CASSYGGEAEQYF. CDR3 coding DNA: TGTGCCAGCAGTTACGGGGGCGAAGCCGAGCAGTACTTC.

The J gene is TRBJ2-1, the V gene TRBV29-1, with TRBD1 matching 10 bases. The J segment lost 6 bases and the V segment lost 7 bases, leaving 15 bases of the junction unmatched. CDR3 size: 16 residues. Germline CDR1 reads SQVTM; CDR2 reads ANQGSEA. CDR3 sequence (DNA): TGCAGCGCCGGAGGCCCCGGGACAGGGGTACCCAATGAGCAGTTCTTC. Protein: CSAGGPGTGVPNEQFF.

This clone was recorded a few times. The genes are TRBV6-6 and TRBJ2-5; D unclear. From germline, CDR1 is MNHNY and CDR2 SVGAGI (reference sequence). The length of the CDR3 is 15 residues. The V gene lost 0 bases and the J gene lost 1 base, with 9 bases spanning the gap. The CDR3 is CASSYSSNSQETQYF. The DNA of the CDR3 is TGTGCCAGCAGTTACTCTTCCAACTCCCAAGAGACCCAGTACTTC.

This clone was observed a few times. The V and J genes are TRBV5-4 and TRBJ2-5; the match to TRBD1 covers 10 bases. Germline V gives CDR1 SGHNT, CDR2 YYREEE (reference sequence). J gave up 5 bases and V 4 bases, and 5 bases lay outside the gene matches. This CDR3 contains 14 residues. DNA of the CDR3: TGTGCCAGCAGCCGACAGGGGGCTTGGGAGACCCAGTACTTC. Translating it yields CASSRQGAWETQYF. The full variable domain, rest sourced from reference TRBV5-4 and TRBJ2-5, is ETGVTQSPTHLIKTRGQQVTLRCSSQSGHNTVSWYQQALGQGPQFIFQYYREEENGRGNFPPRFSGLQFPNYSSELNVNALELDDSALYLCASSRQGAWETQYFGPGTRLLVL.

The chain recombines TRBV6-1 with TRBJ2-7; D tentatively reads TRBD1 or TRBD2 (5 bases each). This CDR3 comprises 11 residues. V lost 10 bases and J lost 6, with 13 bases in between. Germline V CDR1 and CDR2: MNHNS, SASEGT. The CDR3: CATYRGFEQYF. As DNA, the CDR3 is TGTGCCACCTATCGGGGCTTCGAGCAGTACTTC.

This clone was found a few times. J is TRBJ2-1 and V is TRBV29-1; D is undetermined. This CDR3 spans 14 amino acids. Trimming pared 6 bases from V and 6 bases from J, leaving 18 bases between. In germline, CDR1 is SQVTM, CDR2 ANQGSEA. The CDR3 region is CSVFPQSIFNEQFF. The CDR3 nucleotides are TGCAGCGTCTTCCCCCAATCCATCTTCAATGAGCAGTTCTTC.

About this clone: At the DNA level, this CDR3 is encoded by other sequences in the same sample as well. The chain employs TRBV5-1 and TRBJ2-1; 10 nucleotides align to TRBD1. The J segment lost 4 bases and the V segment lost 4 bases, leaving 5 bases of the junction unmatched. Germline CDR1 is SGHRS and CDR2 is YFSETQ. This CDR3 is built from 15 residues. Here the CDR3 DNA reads TGCGCCAGCAGCCCCGGGACAGGGGTATACAATGAGCAGTTCTTC. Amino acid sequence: CASSPGTGVYNEQFF.

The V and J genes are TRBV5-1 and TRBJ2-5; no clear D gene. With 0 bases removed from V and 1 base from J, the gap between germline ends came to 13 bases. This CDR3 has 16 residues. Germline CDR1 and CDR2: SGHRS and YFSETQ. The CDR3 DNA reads TGCGCCAGCAGCTTGGCCTTCGGTGTTAGCCAAGAGACCCAGTACTTC. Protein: CASSLAFGVSQETQYF. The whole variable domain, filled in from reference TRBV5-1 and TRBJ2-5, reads KAGVTQTPRYLIKTRGQQVTLSCSPISGHRSVSWYQQTPGQGLQFLFEYFSETQRNKGNFPGRFSGRQFSNSRSEMNVSTLELGDSALYLCASSLAFGVSQETQYFGPGTRLLVL.

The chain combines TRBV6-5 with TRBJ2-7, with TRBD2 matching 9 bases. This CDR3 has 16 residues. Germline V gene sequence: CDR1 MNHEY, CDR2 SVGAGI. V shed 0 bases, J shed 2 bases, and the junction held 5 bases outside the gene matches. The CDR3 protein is CASSYSGGGATYEQYF. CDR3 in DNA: TGTGCCAGCAGTTACTCTGGCGGGGGGGCAACCTACGAGCAGTACTTC.

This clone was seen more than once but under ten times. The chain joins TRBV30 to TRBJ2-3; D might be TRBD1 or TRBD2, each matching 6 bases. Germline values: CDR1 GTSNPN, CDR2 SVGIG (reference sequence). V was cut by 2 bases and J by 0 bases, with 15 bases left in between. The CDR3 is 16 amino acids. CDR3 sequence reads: CAWSPLSGASTDTQYF. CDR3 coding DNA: TGTGCCTGGAGTCCCCTTTCGGGGGCGAGCACAGATACGCAGTATTTT.

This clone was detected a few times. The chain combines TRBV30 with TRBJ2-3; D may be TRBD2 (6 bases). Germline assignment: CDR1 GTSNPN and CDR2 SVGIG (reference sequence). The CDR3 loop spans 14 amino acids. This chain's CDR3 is CACRLGGGTDTQYF. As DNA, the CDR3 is TGTGCTTGCCGACTAGGTGGGGGCACAGATACGCAGTATTTT.

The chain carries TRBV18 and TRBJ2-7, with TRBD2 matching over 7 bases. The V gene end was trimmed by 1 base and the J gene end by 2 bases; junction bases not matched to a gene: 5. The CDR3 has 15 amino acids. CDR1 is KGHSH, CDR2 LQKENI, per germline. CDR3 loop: CASSPRSSGPYEQYF. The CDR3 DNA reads TGTGCCAGCTCACCACGGTCTAGCGGCCCCTACGAGCAGTACTTC.

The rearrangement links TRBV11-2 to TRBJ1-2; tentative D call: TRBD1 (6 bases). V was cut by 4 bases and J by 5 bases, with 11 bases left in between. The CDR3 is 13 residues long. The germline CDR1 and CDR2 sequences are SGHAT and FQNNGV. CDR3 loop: CASSSLTGYGYTF. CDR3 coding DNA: TGTGCCAGCAGCTCGCTGACAGGTTATGGCTACACCTTC.

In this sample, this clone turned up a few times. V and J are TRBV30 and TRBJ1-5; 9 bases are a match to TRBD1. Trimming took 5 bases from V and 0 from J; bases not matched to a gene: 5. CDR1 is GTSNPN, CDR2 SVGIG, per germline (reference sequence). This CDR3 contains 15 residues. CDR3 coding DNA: TGTGCCTGGGGGGACAGGGTGGGTAGCAATCAGCCCCAGCATTTT. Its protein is CAWGDRVGSNQPQHF.

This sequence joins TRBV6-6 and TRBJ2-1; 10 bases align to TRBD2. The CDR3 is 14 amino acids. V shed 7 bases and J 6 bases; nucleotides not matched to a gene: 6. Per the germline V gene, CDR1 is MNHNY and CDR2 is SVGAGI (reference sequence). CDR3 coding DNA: TGTGCCAGCACCCTAGCGGGAGATCGCAATGAGCAGTTCTTC. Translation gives CASTLAGDRNEQFF.

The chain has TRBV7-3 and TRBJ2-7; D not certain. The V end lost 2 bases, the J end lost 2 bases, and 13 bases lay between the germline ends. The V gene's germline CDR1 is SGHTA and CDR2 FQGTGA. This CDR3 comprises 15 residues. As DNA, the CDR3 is TGTGCCAGCAGCTTATTAGCATCAGCCCCCTACGAGCAGTACTTC. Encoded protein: CASSLLASAPYEQYF.

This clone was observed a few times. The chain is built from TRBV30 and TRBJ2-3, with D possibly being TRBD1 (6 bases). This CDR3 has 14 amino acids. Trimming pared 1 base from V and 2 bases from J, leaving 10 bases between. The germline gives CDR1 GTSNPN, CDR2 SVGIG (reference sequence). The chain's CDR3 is CAWSARTDTDTQYF. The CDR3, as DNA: TGTGCCTGGAGTGCCCGGACAGACACAGATACGCAGTATTTT.

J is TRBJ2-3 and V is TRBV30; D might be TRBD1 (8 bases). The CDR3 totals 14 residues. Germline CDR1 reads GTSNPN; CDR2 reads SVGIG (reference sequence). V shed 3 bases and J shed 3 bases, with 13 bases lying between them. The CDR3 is CAWSIQGGTDTQYF. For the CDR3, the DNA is TGTGCCTGGAGCATACAGGGGGGGACAGATACGCAGTATTTT.

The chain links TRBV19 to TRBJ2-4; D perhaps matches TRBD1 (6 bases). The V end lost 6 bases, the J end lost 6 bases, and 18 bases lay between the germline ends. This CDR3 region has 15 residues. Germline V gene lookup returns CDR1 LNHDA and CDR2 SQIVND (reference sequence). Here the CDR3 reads CASSMDGRGTNIQYF. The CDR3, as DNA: TGTGCCAGTAGCATGGATGGCAGGGGAACAAACATTCAGTACTTC.

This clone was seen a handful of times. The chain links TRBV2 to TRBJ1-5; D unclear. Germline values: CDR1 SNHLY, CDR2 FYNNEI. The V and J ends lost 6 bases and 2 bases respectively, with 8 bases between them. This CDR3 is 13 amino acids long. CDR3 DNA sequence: TGTGCCAGCAGCCGGTCGGGCAATCAGCCCCAGCATTTT. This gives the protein CASSRSGNQPQHF. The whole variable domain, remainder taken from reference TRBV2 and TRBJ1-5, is EPEVTQTPSHQVTQMGQEVILRCVPISNHLYFYWYRQILGQKVEFLVSFYNNEISEKSEIFDDQFSVERPDGSNFTLKIRSTKLEDSAMYFCASSRSGNQPQHFGDGTRLSIL.

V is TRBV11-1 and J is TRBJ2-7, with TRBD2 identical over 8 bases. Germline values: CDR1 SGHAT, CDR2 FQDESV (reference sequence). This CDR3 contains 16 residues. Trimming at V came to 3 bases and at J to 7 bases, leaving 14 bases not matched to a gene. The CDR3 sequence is CASSFRAGDTAREQYF. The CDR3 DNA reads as TGTGCCAGCAGCTTTCGAGCGGGGGACACGGCGCGGGAGCAGTACTTC.

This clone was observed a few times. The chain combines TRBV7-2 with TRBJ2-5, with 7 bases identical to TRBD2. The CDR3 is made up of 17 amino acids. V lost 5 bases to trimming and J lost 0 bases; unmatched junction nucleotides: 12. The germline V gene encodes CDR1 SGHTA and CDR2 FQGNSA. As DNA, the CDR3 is TGTGCCAGCAGCCTACGCTATTGGCGGGAGTACCAAGAGACCCAGTACTTC. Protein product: CASSLRYWREYQETQYF.

DNA of the CDR3: TGTGCCAGCAGTTCAGCGACTAGCGGGATGTCCTGGCAGTACTTC. Amino acid sequence: CASSSATSGMSWQYF. The chain has TRBV6-6 and TRBJ2-7; TRBD2 matches at 11 bases. CDR3 size: 15 residues. J was trimmed by 9 bases and V by 4 bases; bases with no gene match: 11. Germline loops: CDR1 MNHNY, CDR2 SVGAGI (reference sequence).

The DNA of the CDR3 is TGTGCCAGCAGTTACACTCCTAGCGGACCCTACAATGAGCAGTTCTTC. Residues: CASSYTPSGPYNEQFF. V gene TRBV6-5 combines with J gene TRBJ2-1; the match to TRBD2 covers 7 bases. The CDR3 has 16 amino acids. Germline V gene sequence: CDR1 MNHEY, CDR2 SVGAGI. Losses at the gene ends were 2 bases for V and 2 bases for J; bases not matched to a gene: 6.

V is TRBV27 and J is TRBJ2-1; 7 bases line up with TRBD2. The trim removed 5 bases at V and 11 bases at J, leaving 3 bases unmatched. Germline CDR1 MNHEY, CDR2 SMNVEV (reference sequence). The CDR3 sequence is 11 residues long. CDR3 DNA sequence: TGTGCCAGCAGTCCCGGGACTAAGCAGTTCTTC. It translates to CASSPGTKQFF.